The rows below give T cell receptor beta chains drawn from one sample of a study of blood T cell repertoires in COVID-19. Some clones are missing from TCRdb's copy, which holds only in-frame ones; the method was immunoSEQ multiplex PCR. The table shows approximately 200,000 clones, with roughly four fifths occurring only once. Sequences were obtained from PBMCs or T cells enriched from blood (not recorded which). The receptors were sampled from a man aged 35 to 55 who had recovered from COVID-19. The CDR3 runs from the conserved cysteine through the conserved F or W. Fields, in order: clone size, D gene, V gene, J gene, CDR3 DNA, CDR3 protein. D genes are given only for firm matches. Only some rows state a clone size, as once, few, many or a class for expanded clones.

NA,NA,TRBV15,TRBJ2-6,TGTGCCACCAGCCCCGGACAGCCTGGGGCCAACGTCCTGACTTTC,CATSPGQPGANVLTF
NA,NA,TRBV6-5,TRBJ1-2,TGTGCCAGCAGTTACTCATCAGGGTGGCGTGGCTACACCTTC,CASSYSSGWRGYTF
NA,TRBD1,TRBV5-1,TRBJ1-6,TGCGCCAGCAGCTCGGACAGGGGGCGCATGAATTCACCCCTCCACTTT,CASSSDRGRMNSPLHF
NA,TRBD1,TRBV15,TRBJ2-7,TGTGCCACCAGCAGAGGACAGGGGGAGGGTTACGAGCAGTACTTC,CATSRGQGEGYEQYF
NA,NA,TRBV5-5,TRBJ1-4,TGTGCCAGCAGCTATTCGACAGGCCGCAATGAAAAACTGTTTTTT,CASSYSTGRNEKLFF
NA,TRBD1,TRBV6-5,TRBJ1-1,TGTGCCAGCAGTTATAAGGGGGCAAAGACTGAAGCTTTCTTT,CASSYKGAKTEAFF
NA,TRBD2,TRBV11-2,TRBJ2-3,TGTGCCAGCAGCCAAGGACTAGGACTCTCCGTGAGTAGCACAGATACGCAGTATTTT,CASSQGLGLSVSSTDTQYF
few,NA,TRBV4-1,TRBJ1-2,TGCGCCAGCACACTCGAGCGGGGGCAGAACTATGGCTACACCTTC,CASTLERGQNYGYTF
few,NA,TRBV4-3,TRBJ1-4,TGCGCCAGCAGCCAAGATCCGGGGTTTAAGGAGAAACTGTTTTTT,CASSQDPGFKEKLFF
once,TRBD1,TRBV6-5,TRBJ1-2,TGTGCCAGCAGTACGCAGGGGGTTTACGGGGGCTACACCTTC,CASSTQGVYGGYTF
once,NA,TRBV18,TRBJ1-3,TGTGCCAGCTCGCCTGGGGCCTCCTCTGGAAACACCATATATTTT,CASSPGASSGNTIYF
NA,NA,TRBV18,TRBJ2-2,TGTGCCAGCTCACCAAGAGAGTCTGGCACCGGGGAGCTGTTTTTT,CASSPRESGTGELFF